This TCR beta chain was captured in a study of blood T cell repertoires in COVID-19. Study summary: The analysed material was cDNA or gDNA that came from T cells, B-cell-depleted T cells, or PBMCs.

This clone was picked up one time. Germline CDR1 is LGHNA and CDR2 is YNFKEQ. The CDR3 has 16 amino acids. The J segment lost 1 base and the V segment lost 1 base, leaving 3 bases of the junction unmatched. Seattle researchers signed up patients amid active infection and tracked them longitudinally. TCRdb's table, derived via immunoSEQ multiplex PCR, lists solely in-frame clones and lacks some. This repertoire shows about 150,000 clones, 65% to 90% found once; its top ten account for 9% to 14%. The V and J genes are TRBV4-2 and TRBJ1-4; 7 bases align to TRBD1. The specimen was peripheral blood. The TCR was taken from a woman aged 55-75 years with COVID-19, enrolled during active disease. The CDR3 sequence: CASSQATGVTNEKLFF. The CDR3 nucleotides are TGTGCCAGCAGCCAAGCTACAGGGGTAACTAATGAAAAACTGTTTTTT.